Listed below are T cell receptor beta chains from one sample, sequenced in a study of CXCR3-negative and CXCR3-positive naive CD8 T cells. TCRdb processed the 5' RACE reads again and assigns one entry to each CDR3 protein, with no DNA. Its listing shows around 81,000 distinct CDR3 sequences. The sequenced sample was naive CXCR3- CD8+ T cells from blood. All receptors derive from a human donor in good health. Some clones in this sample may be carry-over from other donors' samples. The CDR3 runs from the conserved cysteine through the conserved F or W. Each record gives: J gene, V gene, clone size, CDR3 protein. For some rows the clone size is stated as once, few or many, or as a class when expanded; others skip it.

TRBJ1-5	TRBV4-1	-	CASSQDAGAGQPQHF
TRBJ2-3	TRBV10-3	-	CAISEDLAGADTQYF
TRBJ1-1	TRBV5-1	-	CASSLAWQGSGLRTEAFF
TRBJ2-7	TRBV5-6	-	CASSAGQNYEQYF
TRBJ2-3	TRBV29-1	-	CSVVRREEGDTQYF
TRBJ2-1	TRBV29-1	-	CSVELAGFSYNEQFF
TRBJ2-7	TRBV10-3	-	CAISENGNGEQYF
TRBJ2-7	TRBV29-1	-	CSVVVGGELGEQYF
TRBJ2-5	TRBV6-5	-	CASSSETKPETQYF
TRBJ1-1	TRBV18	-	CASSPYQEFMNTEAFF
TRBJ2-1	TRBV7-2	-	CASSSDPLSYNEQFF
TRBJ2-1	TRBV7-9	-	CASSTPRGFGEQFF
TRBJ2-1	TRBV13	-	CASSQTSGSYNEQFF
TRBJ2-3	TRBV7-9	-	CASSFGRASTDTQYF
TRBJ2-7	TRBV5-1	-	CASSSGGMTYEQYF
TRBJ1-5	TRBV21-1	-	CASFKQGQGARNQPQHF
TRBJ2-3	TRBV29-1	-	CSVEMDGSGADTQYF
TRBJ1-1	TRBV20-1	-	CSAGDRVERFENTEAFF
TRBJ2-1	TRBV29-1	-	CSVFVGLAANEQFF
TRBJ2-2	TRBV12-3/TRBV12-4	-	CASSRARQNTGELFF
TRBJ1-1	TRBV12-3/TRBV12-4	-	CASSLRGWGAFF
TRBJ1-1	TRBV19	-	CASGAENTEAFF
TRBJ2-1	TRBV7-9	-	CASSARTETKDEQFF
TRBJ2-1	TRBV9	-	CASSGLGTSGGNEQFF
TRBJ2-1	TRBV6-2/TRBV6-3	-	CASSYAGVYEQFF
TRBJ2-2	TRBV28	-	CASTWGTNTGELFF
TRBJ2-7	TRBV12-3/TRBV12-4	-	CASRTHIGLGEQYF
TRBJ2-1	TRBV7-2	-	CASSLSVAADNEQFF
TRBJ2-7	TRBV7-2	-	CASSNILIGQGLEQYF
TRBJ2-1	TRBV7-8	-	CASSLALADPNEQFF
TRBJ1-2	TRBV29-1	-	CSVSGTVNYGYTF
TRBJ2-5	TRBV28	-	CASRGGRETQYF
TRBJ2-7	TRBV9	-	CASSHSGNGYEQYF
TRBJ2-3	TRBV3-1	-	CASSQDRTDTQYF
TRBJ2-5	TRBV9	-	CASSERGTAQETQYF
TRBJ2-3	TRBV28	-	CASSLGALSGAEEEDTQYF
TRBJ2-6	TRBV29-1	-	CSVPSGANVLTF
TRBJ2-5	TRBV7-7	medium-sized	CASSLSAGGQETQYF
TRBJ2-1	TRBV15	-	CATSYRGVSNEQFF
TRBJ2-3	TRBV29-1	-	CSVEDRVTDTQYF
TRBJ2-7	TRBV6-1	-	CASSGSAGTSYEQYF
TRBJ2-3	TRBV4-1	-	CASSQENFGTDTQYF
TRBJ2-7	TRBV5-1	-	CASSLGGSGRNPYEQYF
TRBJ1-2	TRBV7-9	-	CASSGTANYGYTF
TRBJ2-1	TRBV7-2	-	CASSSEASSNEQFF
TRBJ1-2	TRBV14	-	CASSEEGTFPRYGYTF
TRBJ2-1	TRBV12-3/TRBV12-4	-	CASSPSGPYNEQFF
TRBJ1-5	TRBV7-6	-	CASSTYLDQPQHF
TRBJ2-1	TRBV7-9	-	CATGTSGGYPYNEQFF